The clone carrying this T cell receptor beta chain was detected a few times. Its target is not known. The template for TCR beta VDJ and CDR3 sequence profiling was genomic DNA. One entry per CDR3 protein, called by TCRdb with MiXCR from the reads. The table shows about 270,000 distinct CDR3 sequences, with roughly 50% occurring only once. V shed 3 bases, J shed 4 bases, and the junction held 4 bases outside the gene matches. Looked up from germline, CDR1 is KGHDR and CDR2 is SFDVKD. The CDR3 is made up of 16 amino acids. This record comes from a study of CD8+CD57+ T cells in acquired aplastic anemia. About the study: The mean DNA yield obtained from sorted CD4+ and CD8+ cells came to approximately 3.2 ug.

Study-level findings and limits: Patients and controls shared over 25 CD8+ CDR3 sequences. Between patients and controls, CD8+ Simpson's diversity did not vary significantly.

This receptor was taken from a human donor with severe aplastic anemia or a healthy control (not recorded which). Source material: sorted CD4+, CD8+, or CD8+CD57+ T cells (not recorded which) from PBMCs. The chain uses TRBV24-1 and TRBJ2-1, with 11 bases identical to TRBD2. The DNA for the CDR3 is TGTGCCACCAGTGATACGACTAGCGGGACTTACAATGAGCAGTTCTTC. It yields the protein CATSDTTSGTYNEQFF.